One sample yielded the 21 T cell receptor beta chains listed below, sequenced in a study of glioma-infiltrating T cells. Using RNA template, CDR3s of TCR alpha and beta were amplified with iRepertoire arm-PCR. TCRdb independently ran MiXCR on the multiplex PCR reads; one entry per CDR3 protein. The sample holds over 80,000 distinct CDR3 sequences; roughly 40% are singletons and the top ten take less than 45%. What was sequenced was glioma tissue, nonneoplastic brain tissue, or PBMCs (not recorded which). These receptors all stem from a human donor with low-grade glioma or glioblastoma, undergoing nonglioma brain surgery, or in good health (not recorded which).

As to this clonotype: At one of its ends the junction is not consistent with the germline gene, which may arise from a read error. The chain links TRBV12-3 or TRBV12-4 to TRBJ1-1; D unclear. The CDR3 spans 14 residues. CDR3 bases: TGTGACAGCAGTACGTTAGAAGGGCTAACTGAAGCTTTCTTT. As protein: CDSSTLEGLTEAFF.

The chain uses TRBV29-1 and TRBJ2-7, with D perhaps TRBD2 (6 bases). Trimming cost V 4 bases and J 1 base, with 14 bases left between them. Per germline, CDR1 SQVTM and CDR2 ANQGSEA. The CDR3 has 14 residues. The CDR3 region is CSVAQTSSSYEQYF. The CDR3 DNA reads TGCAGCGTTGCCCAAACTAGCAGTTCCTACGAGCAGTACTTC.

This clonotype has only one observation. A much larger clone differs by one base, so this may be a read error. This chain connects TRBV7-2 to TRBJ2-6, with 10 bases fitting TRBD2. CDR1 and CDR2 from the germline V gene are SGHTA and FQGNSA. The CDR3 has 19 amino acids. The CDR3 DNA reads TGTGCCAGCAGCTTCCCCACTAGCGGGATCATCCCTGGGGCCAACGTCCTGGCTTTC. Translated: CASSFPTSGIIPGANVLAF.

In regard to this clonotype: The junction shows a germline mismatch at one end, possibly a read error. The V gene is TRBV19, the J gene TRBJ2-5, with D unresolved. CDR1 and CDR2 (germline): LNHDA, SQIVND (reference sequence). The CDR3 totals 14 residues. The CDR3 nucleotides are TGTGCCGGTAGCAGGATGACAAACCAAGAGAACCAGTACTTC. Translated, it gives CAGSRMTNQENQYF. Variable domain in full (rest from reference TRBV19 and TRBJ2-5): DGGITQSPKYLFRKEGQNVTLSCEQNLNHDAMYWYRQDPGQGLRLIYYSQIVNDFQKGDIAEGYSVSREKKESFPLTVTSAQKNPTAFYLCAGSRMTNQENQYFGPGTRLLVL.

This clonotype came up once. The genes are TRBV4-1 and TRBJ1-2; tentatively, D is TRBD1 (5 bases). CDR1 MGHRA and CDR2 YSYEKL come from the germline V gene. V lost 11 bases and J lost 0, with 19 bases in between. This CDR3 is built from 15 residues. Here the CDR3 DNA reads TGCGCCGACAGCCAAGAGTCTTTCCCTAACTATGGCTACACCTTC. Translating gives CADSQESFPNYGYTF.

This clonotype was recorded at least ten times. CDR3 nucleotide sequence: TGTGCCAGCAGCACCGAATGGGACAGAGAGACCCAGTACTTC. Translated: CASSTEWDRETQYF. The rearrangement uses TRBV7-9 and TRBJ2-5; 7 nucleotides agree with TRBD1. The CDR3 contains 14 residues. With 5 bases clipped from V and 4 bases from J, the junction kept 7 bases outside the gene matches. The germline gives CDR1 SEHNR, CDR2 FQNEAQ (reference sequence).

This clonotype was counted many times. CDR3 coding DNA: TGTGCCAGCAGTGGCGGGACAGGGGTTAACTATGGCTACACCTTC. Its translation is CASSGGTGVNYGYTF. The gene calls are TRBV6-1 and TRBJ1-2, with TRBD1 identical over 10 bases. The CDR3 extends over 15 amino acids. V was clipped by 4 bases and J by 1 base; unmatched bases: 3. Germline V gene data show CDR1 as MNHNS and CDR2 as SASEGT.

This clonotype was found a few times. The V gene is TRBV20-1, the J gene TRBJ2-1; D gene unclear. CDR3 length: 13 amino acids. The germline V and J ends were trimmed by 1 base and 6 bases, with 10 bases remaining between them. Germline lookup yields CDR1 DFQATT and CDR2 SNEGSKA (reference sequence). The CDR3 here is CSARVPGPNEQFF. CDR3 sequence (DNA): TGCAGTGCTAGAGTTCCAGGCCCCAATGAGCAGTTCTTC.

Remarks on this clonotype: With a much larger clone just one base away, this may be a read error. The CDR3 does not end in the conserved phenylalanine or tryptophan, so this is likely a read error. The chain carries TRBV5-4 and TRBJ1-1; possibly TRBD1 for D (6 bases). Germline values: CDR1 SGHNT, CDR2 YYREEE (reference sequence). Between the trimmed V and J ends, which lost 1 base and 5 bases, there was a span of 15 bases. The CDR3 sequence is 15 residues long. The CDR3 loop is CASSLSSGVGTEAFS. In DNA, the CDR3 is TGTGCCAGCAGCTTGTCATCAGGGGTAGGAACTGAAGCTTTCTCT.

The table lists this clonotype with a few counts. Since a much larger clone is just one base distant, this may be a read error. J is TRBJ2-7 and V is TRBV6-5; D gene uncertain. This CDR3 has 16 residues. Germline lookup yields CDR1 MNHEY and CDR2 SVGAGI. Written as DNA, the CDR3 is TGTGCCAGCAGTTACTCGTTGTCACAGCGCCTCTACGGGCAGTACTTC. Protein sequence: CASSYSLSQRLYGQYF.

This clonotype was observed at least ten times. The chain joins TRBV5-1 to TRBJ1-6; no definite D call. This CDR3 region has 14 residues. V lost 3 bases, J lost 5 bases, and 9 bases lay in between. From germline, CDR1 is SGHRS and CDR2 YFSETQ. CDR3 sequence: CASSWGGDNSPLHF. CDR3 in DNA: TGCGCCAGCAGCTGGGGTGGGGATAATTCACCCCTCCACTTT.

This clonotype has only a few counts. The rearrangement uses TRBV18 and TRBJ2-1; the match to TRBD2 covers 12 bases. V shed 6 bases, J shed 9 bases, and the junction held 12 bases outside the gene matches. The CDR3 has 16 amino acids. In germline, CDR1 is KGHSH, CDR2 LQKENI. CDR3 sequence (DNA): TGTGCCAGCTCTTCCGAACGACTAGCGGGAGAGAGTGAGCAGTTCTTC. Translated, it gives CASSSERLAGESEQFF.

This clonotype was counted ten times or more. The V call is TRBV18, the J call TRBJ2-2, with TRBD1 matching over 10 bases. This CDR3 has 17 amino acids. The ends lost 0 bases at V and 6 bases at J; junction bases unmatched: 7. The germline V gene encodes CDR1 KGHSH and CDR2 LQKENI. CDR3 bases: TGTGCCAGCTCACCACCAGACAGGGGGCTTGAATCCGGGGAGCTGTTTTTT. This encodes CASSPPDRGLESGELFF. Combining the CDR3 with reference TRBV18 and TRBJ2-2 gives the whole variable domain NAGVMQNPRHLVRRRGQEARLRCSPMKGHSHVYWYRQLPEEGLKFMVYLQKENIIDESGMPKERFSAEFPKEGPSILRIQQVVRGDSAAYFCASSPPDRGLESGELFFGEGSRLTVL.

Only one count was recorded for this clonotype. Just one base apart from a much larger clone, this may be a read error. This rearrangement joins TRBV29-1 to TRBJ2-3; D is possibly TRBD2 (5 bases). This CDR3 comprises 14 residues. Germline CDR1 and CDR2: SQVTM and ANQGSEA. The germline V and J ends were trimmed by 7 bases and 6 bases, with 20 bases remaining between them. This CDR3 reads CSAPLAECLDTQYF. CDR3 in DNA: TGCAGCGCCCCGCTAGCTGAGTGTTTGGATACGCAGTATTTT.

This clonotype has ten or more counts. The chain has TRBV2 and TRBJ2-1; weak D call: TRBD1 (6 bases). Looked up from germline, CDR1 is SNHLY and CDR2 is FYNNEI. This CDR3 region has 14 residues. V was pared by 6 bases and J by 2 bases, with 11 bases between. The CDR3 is CASRDSGTYNEQFF. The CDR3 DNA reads TGTGCCAGCAGGGACAGCGGTACCTACAATGAGCAGTTCTTC.

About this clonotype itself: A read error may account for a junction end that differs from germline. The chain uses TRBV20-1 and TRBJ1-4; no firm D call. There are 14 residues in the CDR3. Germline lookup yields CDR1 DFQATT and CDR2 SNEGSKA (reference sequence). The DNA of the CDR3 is TGCAGTGCTCCAAGGTGCATTTCTAATGAAAAGCTGTTTTTT. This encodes CSAPRCISNEKLFF.

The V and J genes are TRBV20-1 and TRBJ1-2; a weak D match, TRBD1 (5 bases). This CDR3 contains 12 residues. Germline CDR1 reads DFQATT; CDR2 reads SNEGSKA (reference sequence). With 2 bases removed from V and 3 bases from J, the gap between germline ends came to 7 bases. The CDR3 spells CSARTGYYGYTF. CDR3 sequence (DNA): TGCAGTGCTAGAACAGGATACTATGGCTACACCTTC.

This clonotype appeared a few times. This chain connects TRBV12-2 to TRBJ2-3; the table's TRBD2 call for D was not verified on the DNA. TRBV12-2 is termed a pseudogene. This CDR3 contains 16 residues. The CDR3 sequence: CASRVPARRRRDTQYF. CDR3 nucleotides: TGTGCAAGTCGCGTACCCGCCCGCCGCCGCAGGGATACGCAGTATTTT.

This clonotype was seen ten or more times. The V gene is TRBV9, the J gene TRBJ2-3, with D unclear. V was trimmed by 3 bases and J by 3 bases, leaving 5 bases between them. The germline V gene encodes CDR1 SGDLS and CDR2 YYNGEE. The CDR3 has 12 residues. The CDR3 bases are TGTGCCAGCAGCGACAGAACAGATACGCAGTATTTT. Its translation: CASSDRTDTQYF.

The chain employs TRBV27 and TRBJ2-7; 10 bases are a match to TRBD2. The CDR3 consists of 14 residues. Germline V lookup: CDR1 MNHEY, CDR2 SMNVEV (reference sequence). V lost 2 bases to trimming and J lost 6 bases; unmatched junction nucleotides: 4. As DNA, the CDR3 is TGTGCCAGCAGTTTACGTTGGACTAGCGGCGAGCAGTACTTC. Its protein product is CASSLRWTSGEQYF.

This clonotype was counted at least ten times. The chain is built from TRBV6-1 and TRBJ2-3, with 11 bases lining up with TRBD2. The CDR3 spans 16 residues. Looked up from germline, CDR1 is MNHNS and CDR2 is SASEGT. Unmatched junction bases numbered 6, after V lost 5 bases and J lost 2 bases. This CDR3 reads CASSSGTSGYTDTQYF. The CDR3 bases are TGTGCCAGCAGTTCCGGGACTAGCGGATACACAGATACGCAGTATTTT.